The sequence of this TCR beta chain was determined in a study of blood T cell repertoires in COVID-19. Study context: Samples representing acute and convalescent COVID-19 were sourced from the United States, Italy and Spain. Nucleic acid was either cDNA or gDNA, and it came from T cells, B-cell-depleted T cells, or PBMCs.

Authors' processing steps: Researchers report that nucleated cell counts were estimated from reference gene primer amplification. The data were produced by immunoSEQ multiplex PCR, yet TCRdb's version contains in-frame clones alone and is incomplete. From that table come the V and J calls and clone size; the DNA was used to work out D and trimming. The sample consists of about 83,000 clones, 87% of them appearing once. Unmatched junction bases numbered 12, after V lost 5 bases and J lost 6 bases. Germline V gene sequence: CDR1 MNHEY, CDR2 SVGEGT. CDR3 length: 15 residues. Sequencing was carried out using peripheral blood. The chain carries TRBV6-2 or TRBV6-3 and TRBJ1-2; TRBD1 matches at 7 bases. This clonotype was obtained from a woman in her 50s with active or convalescent COVID-19. The CDR3 nucleotides read TGTGCCAGCAGTGACATGAGGACAGGACCGGATGGCTACACCTTC. Its protein is CASSDMRTGPDGYTF.